The present T cell receptor beta chain was sequenced within a study of blood T cell repertoires in COVID-19. Study at large: Whether acute or convalescent, the COVID-19 samples came from the United States, Italy and Spain. Sources were T cells, B-cell-depleted T cells, or PBMCs; the material itself was cDNA or gDNA.

Profiling relied on immunoSEQ multiplex PCR, and the TCRdb table lists in-frame clones only, not all of them. The repertoire holds 210,000 or so clones, with around 80% as singletons. This clone was recorded once. This sequence was found in a woman over 75 with COVID-19, enrolled during active disease. The sample consisted of peripheral blood.

For the CDR3, the DNA is TGTGCCAGTAGGGTGTTGGGAGGGTTGGGCGCTGAAGCTTTCTTT. Translation: CASRVLGGLGAEAFF. The chain is built from TRBV19 and TRBJ1-1; D not certain. Germline CDR1 and CDR2: LNHDA and SQIVND (reference sequence). The CDR3 totals 15 residues. V lost 6 bases, J lost 6 bases, and 20 bases lay in between.